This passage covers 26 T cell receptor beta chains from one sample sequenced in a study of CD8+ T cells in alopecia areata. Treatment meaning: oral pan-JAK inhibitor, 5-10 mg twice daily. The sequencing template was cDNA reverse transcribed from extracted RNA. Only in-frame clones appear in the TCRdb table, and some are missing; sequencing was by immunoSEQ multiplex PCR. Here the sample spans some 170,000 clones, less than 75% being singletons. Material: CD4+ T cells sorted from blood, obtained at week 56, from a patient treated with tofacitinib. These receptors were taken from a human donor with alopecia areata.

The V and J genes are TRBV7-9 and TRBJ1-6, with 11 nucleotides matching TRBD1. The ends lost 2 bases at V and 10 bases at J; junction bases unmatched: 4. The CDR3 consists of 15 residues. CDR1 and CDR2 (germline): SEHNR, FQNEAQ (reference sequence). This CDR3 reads CASSLRTGGESPLHF. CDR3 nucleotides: TGTGCCAGCAGCTTACGGACAGGGGGCGAATCACCCCTCCACTTT.

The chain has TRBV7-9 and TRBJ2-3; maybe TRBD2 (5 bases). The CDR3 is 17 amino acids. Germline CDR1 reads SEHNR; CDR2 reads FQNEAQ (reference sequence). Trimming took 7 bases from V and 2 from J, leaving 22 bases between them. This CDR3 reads CASTPSYRTSHTDTQYF. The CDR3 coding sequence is TGTGCCAGCACCCCGAGTTATCGGACTTCACACACAGATACGCAGTATTTT.

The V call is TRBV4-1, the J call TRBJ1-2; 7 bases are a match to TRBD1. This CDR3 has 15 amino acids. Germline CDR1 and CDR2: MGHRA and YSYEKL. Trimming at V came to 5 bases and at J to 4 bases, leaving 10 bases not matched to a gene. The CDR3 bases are TGCGCCAGCAGCGAAACAGGGGTCCCCCCCTATGGCTACACCTTC. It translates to CASSETGVPPYGYTF.

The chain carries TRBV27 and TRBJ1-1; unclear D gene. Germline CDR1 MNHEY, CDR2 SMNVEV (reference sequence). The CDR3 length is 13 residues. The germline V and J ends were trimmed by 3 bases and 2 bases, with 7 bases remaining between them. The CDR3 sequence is CASSFWPNTEAFF. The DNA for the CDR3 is TGTGCCAGCAGTTTTTGGCCTAACACTGAAGCTTTCTTT.

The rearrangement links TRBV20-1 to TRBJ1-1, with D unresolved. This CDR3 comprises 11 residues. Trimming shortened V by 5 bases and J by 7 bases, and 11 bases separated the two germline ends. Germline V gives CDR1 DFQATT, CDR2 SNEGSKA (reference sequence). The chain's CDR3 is CSAGMVNEAFF. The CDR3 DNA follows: TGCAGTGCTGGAATGGTCAATGAAGCTTTCTTT.

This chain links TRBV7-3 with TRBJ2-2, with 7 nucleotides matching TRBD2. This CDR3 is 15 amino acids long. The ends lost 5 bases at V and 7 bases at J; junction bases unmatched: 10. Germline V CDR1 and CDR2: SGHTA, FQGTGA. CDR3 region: CASSPSQTSIGELFF. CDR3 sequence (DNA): TGTGCCAGCAGCCCCTCTCAGACTAGCATCGGGGAGCTGTTTTTT.

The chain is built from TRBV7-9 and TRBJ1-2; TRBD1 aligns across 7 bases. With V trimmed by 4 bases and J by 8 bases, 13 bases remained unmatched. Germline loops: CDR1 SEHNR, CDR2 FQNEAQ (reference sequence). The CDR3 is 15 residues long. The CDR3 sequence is CASSSTMTGSVGYTF. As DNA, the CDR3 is TGTGCCAGCAGCTCGACAATGACAGGGAGCGTCGGCTACACCTTC.

CDR3 DNA: TGTGCCAGTAGTTGGGGAAACACAGATACGCAGTATTTT. It is translated as CASSWGNTDTQYF. V and J are TRBV19 and TRBJ2-3, with D uncertain. Germline CDR1 is LNHDA and CDR2 is SQIVND (reference sequence). V lost 5 bases and J lost 2, with 8 bases in between. This CDR3 is built from 13 residues.

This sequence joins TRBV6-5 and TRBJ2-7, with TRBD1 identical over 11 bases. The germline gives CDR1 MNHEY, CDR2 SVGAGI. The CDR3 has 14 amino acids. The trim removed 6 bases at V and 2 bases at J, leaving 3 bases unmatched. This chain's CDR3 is CASRRGQGAYEQYF. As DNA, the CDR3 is TGTGCCAGCAGGAGGGGACAGGGGGCCTACGAGCAGTACTTC.

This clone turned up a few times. CDR3 sequence (DNA): TGCAGCGCCAGACGAGGGCGGGGTTACAATGAGCAGTTCTTC. This encodes CSARRGRGYNEQFF. The rearrangement joins TRBV29-1 to TRBJ2-1; weak D call: TRBD2 (6 bases). Between the trimmed V and J ends, which lost 7 bases and 4 bases, there was a span of 17 bases. Germline-derived CDR1 and CDR2 are SQVTM and ANQGSEA. This CDR3 is built from 14 residues.

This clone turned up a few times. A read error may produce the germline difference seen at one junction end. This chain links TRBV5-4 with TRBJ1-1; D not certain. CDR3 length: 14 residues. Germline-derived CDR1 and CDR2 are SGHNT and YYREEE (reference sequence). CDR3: CASSLLQVNTETFF. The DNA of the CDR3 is TGTGCCAGCAGCTTGCTGCAGGTGAACACTGAAACTTTCTTT.

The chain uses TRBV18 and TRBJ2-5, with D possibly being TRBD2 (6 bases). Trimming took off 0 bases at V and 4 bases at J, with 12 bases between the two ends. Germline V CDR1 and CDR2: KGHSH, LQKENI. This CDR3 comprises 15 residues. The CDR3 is CASSPPTGGGETQYF. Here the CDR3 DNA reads TGTGCCAGCTCACCACCGACCGGGGGAGGAGAGACCCAGTACTTC.

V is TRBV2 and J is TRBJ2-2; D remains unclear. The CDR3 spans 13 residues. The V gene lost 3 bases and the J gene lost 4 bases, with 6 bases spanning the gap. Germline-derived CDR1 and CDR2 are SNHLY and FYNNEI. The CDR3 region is CASSDYRTGELFF. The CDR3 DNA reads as TGTGCCAGCAGTGATTACCGCACCGGGGAGCTGTTTTTT. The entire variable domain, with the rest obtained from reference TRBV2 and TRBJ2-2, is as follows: EPEVTQTPSHQVTQMGQEVILRCVPISNHLYFYWYRQILGQKVEFLVSFYNNEISEKSEIFDDQFSVERPDGSNFTLKIRSTKLEDSAMYFCASSDYRTGELFFGEGSRLTVL.

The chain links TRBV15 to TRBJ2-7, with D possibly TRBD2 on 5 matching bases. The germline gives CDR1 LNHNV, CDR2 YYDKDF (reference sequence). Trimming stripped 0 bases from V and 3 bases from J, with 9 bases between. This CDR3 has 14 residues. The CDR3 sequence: CATSRERVDYEQYF. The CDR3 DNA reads TGTGCCACCAGCAGAGAGAGGGTGGACTACGAGCAGTACTTC.

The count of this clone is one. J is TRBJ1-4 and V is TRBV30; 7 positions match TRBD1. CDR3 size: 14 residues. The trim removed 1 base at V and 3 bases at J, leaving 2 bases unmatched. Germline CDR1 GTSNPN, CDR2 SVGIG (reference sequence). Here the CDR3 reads CAWSEGQPNEKLFF. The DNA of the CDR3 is TGTGCCTGGAGTGAGGGACAGCCTAATGAAAAACTGTTTTTT.

The CDR3 DNA sequence: TGTGCCACAGGGGGTTCGCGGGTCGGTGAGACCCAGTACTTC. It is translated as CATGGSRVGETQYF. The rearrangement links TRBV7-6 to TRBJ2-5; 7 positions match TRBD1. The germline V gene has CDR1 SGHVS and CDR2 FNYEAQ. The CDR3 has 14 residues. V shed 10 bases and J 5 bases; nucleotides not matched to a gene: 13.

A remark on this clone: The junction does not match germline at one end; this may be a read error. The CDR3 reads CSVERGWAGGGRNF. In DNA, the CDR3 is TGCAGCGTTGAACGGGGGTGGGCCGGCGGTGGGAGGAACTTC. The rearrangement links TRBV29-1 to TRBJ2-5, with D possibly being TRBD2 (6 bases). Germline V gene sequence: CDR1 SQVTM, CDR2 ANQGSEA. The CDR3 runs 14 residues.

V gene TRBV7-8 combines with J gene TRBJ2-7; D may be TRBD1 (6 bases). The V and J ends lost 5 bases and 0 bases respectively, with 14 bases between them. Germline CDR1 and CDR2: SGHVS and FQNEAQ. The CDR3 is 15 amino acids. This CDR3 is CASSALRGSSYEQYF. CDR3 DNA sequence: TGTGCCAGCAGCGCCCTCAGGGGCTCCTCCTACGAGCAGTACTTC.

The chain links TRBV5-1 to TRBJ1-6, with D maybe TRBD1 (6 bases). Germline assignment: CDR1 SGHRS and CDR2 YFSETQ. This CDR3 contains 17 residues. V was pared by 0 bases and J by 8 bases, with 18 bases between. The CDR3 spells CASSLVSRGGFYSPLHF. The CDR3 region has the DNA TGCGCCAGCAGCTTGGTATCGCGAGGGGGGTTTTATTCACCCCTCCACTTT.

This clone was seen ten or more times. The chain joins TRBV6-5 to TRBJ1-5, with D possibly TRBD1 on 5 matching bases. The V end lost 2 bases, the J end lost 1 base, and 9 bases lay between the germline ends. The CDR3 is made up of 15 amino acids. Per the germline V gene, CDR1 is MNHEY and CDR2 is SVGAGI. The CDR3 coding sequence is TGTGCCAGCAGTTACGGGTGGGACAGCAATCAGCCCCAGCATTTT. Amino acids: CASSYGWDSNQPQHF.

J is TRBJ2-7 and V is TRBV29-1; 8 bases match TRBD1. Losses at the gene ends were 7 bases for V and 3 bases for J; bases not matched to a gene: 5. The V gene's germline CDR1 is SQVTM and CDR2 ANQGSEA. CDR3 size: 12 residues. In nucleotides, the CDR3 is TGCAGCGCGAGGACAGGGTTCTACGAGCAGTACTTC. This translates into CSARTGFYEQYF.

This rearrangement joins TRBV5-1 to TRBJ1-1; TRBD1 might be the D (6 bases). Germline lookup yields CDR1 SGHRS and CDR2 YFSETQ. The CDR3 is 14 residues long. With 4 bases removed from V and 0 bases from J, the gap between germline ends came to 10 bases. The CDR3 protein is CASSLTGMNTEAFF. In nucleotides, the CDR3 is TGCGCCAGCAGCCTAACAGGGATGAACACTGAAGCTTTCTTT.

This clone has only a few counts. The CDR3 loop is CSVVFQGSNYGYTF. The CDR3 region has the DNA TGCAGCGTTGTTTTCCAGGGCTCTAACTATGGCTACACCTTC. The rearrangement uses TRBV29-1 and TRBJ1-2, with a possible D match to TRBD1 (5 bases). The V and J ends lost 4 bases and 0 bases respectively, with 12 bases between them. Germline V CDR1 and CDR2: SQVTM, ANQGSEA. The CDR3 is 14 amino acids.

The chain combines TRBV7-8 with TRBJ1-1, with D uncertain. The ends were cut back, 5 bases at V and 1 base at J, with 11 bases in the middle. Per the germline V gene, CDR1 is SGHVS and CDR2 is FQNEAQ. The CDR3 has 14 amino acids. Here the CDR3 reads CASSTQRRNTEAFF. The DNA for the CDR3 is TGTGCCAGCAGCACGCAACGGAGGAACACTGAAGCTTTCTTT.

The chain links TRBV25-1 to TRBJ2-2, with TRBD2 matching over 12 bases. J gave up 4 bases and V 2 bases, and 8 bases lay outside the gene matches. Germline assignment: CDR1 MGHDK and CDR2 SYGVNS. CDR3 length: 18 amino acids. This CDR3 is CASSELAGGSLGTGELFF. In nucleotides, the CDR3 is TGTGCCAGCAGTGAACTAGCGGGGGGGAGCCTGGGCACCGGGGAGCTGTTTTTT.

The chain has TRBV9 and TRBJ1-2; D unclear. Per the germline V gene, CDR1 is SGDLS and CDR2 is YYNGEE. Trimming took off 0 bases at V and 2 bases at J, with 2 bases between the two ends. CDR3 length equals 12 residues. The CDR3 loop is CASSVDNYGYTF. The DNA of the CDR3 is TGTGCCAGCAGCGTAGACAACTATGGCTACACCTTC.